This entry lists 9 T cell receptor beta chains sequenced from one sample in a study of radiation and T cells in renal cell carcinoma. The time point is: blood 4 weeks post-SBRT, at nephrectomy. As to treatment: 15 Gy SBRT to primary tumor, nephrectomy 4 weeks later. The protocol was immunoSEQ multiplex PCR, while the TCRdb copy is restricted to in-frame clones and leaves out a portion. This table has around 170,000 clones, about nine tenths appearing once. The sequencing here drew on blood, taken from a patient whose treatment included radiotherapy and nephrectomy. Receptors were obtained from a woman aged 45-65 years with renal cell carcinoma.

The chain couples TRBV18 to TRBJ1-5; D gene ambiguous. The CDR3 spans 15 residues. Germline V CDR1 and CDR2: KGHSH, LQKENI. Trimming removed 5 bases at V and 8 bases at J, with 19 bases between. This CDR3 is CASSALRQGLEPQHF. CDR3 DNA: TGTGCCAGCTCAGCCCTCCGACAAGGCTTGGAGCCCCAGCATTTT.

This clone has a single count. The CDR3 region is CATRQGAGYTF. In nucleotides, the CDR3 is TGTGCCACCAGACAGGGCGCTGGCTACACCTTC. The V call is TRBV19, the J call TRBJ1-2, with 7 bases identical to TRBD1. CDR1 is LNHDA, CDR2 SQIVND, per germline (reference sequence). The CDR3 contains 11 residues. With 10 bases clipped from V and 7 bases from J, the junction kept 6 bases outside the gene matches.

The chain couples TRBV19 to TRBJ1-2; 8 bases match TRBD1. Germline V gives CDR1 LNHDA, CDR2 SQIVND (reference sequence). The CDR3 has 15 residues. After removal of 4 bases from V and 4 bases from J, the junction contained 8 bases not matched to a gene. CDR3 loop: CASSTPTGAGYGYTF. CDR3 coding DNA: TGTGCCAGTAGTACCCCGACAGGGGCCGGCTATGGCTACACCTTC.

V and J are TRBV5-4 and TRBJ1-2; 7 nucleotides line up with TRBD1. Germline V lookup: CDR1 SGHNT, CDR2 YYREEE (reference sequence). V lost 3 bases, J lost 7 bases, and 9 bases stayed unmatched. This CDR3 is 14 amino acids long. The CDR3 region is CASSSTGEGVGYTF. The CDR3 DNA sequence: TGTGCCAGCAGCTCCACAGGGGAAGGGGTTGGCTACACCTTC.

The chain links TRBV15 to TRBJ2-5; a possible D gene is TRBD1 (5 bases). V was clipped by 1 base and J by 2 bases, with 11 bases between them. CDR3 size: 15 residues. CDR1 and CDR2 (germline): LNHNV, YYDKDF (reference sequence). CDR3 sequence (DNA): TGTGCCACCAGCAGAGGGATAGGACAACAAGAGACCCAGTACTTC. Translated, it gives CATSRGIGQQETQYF.

The chain links TRBV4-1 to TRBJ1-2, with TRBD1 matching 7 bases. CDR3 length: 15 amino acids. The germline CDR1 and CDR2 sequences are MGHRA and YSYEKL. Germline trimming cut 4 bases from V and 2 bases from J; bases unmatched to any gene: 7. The CDR3 loop is CASSPQGVGNYGYTF. Here the CDR3 DNA reads TGCGCCAGCAGCCCCCAGGGGGTGGGCAACTATGGCTACACCTTC.

This chain connects TRBV7-2 to TRBJ2-7; weak D call: TRBD1 (5 bases). The V gene lost 3 bases and the J gene lost 4 bases, with 13 bases spanning the gap. The CDR3 is made up of 14 amino acids. Germline V gene sequence: CDR1 SGHTA, CDR2 FQGNSA. DNA for the CDR3: TGTGCCAGCAGCTTCTTGCCAGGGCAATACGAGCAGTACTTC. Protein: CASSFLPGQYEQYF.

This clone was picked up a small number of times. This sample also contains other DNA sequences that code for the same CDR3. CDR3 nucleotides: TGTGCCATCAGTGGGGATAATGAGCAGTTCTTC. As protein: CAISGDNEQFF. V is TRBV10-3 and J is TRBJ2-1, with unresolved D. The V and J ends lost 4 bases and 7 bases respectively, with 5 bases between them. The V gene's germline CDR1 is ENHRY and CDR2 SYGVKD. The CDR3 spans 11 residues.

The chain uses TRBV4-2 and TRBJ2-7; the match to TRBD1 covers 10 bases. CDR1 is LGHNA, CDR2 YNFKEQ, per germline. This CDR3 comprises 14 residues. Trimming took 2 bases from V and 6 from J; bases not matched to a gene: 4. In DNA, the CDR3 is TGTGCCAGCAGCCAACCGGGACAGGGGCGCGAGCAGTACTTC. Its protein product is CASSQPGQGREQYF.